A single sample is the source of the 21 T cell receptor beta chains below, sequenced in a study of STAT3 mutations in large granular lymphocyte leukemia. Findings and caveats of the study: At least one immunodominant TCR beta clonotype appeared in every T-cell large granular lymphocyte leukemia patient.

Sequenced by immunoSEQ multiplex PCR; TCRdb stores in-frame clones only, minus some. The sample holds about 39,000 clones, approximately 78% seen once. These receptors have no identified antigens. The source material was PBMCs. Receptor source: a human donor with T large granular lymphocyte leukemia. Some clones in this sample may be carry-over from other donors' samples.

CDR3 sequence (DNA): TGTGCCAGCAGCTTTGGGGGCACTGGGGCCAACGTCCTGACTTTC. Its translation is CASSFGGTGANVLTF. The chain has TRBV7-2 and TRBJ2-6; D possibly corresponds to TRBD1 (6 bases). The germline V gene encodes CDR1 SGHTA and CDR2 FQGNSA. The CDR3 is 15 amino acids. The germline V and J ends were trimmed by 3 bases and 2 bases, with 8 bases remaining between them.

The chain combines TRBV7-2 with TRBJ1-5; a possible D gene is TRBD1 (5 bases). Trimming pared 4 bases from V and 3 bases from J, leaving 13 bases between. Germline V lookup: CDR1 SGHTA, CDR2 FQGNSA. CDR3 length: 15 residues. The CDR3 coding sequence is TGTGCCAGCAGCTACCCAGCAGGACACAATCAGCCCCAGCATTTT. Translation gives CASSYPAGHNQPQHF.

Here the CDR3 DNA reads TGTGCCAGTAGCCCCGACAGGGGGTTTTCACCCCTCCACTTT. Protein sequence: CASSPDRGFSPLHF. The chain is built from TRBV19 and TRBJ1-6; 9 nucleotides line up with TRBD1. After removal of 6 bases from V and 9 bases from J, the junction contained 6 bases not matched to a gene. The CDR3 extends over 14 amino acids. The germline V gene encodes CDR1 LNHDA and CDR2 SQIVND (reference sequence).

The chain couples TRBV6-1 to TRBJ1-1; no definite D call. The CDR3 sequence is 14 residues long. The V end was cut by 7 bases, the J end by 4 bases, with 16 bases between. Germline V gene data show CDR1 as MNHNS and CDR2 as SASEGT. DNA for the CDR3: TGTGCCAGCACCTATAACCTCCCGGGCACTGAAGCTTTCTTT. Encoded protein: CASTYNLPGTEAFF.

J is TRBJ1-2 and V is TRBV15; D uncertain. The CDR3 has 13 amino acids. Germline CDR1 LNHNV, CDR2 YYDKDF (reference sequence). V lost 3 bases to trimming and J lost 7 bases, with 12 bases between them. The CDR3 loop is CATSRDLIAGYTF. The CDR3 nucleotides read TGTGCCACCAGCAGGGACTTGATAGCTGGCTACACCTTC. Drawing the rest from reference TRBV15 and TRBJ1-2, the complete variable domain is DAMVIQNPRYQVTQFGKPVTLSCSQTLNHNVMYWYQQKSSQAPKLLFHYYDKDFNNEADTPDNFQSRRPNTSFCFLDIRSPGLGDTAMYLCATSRDLIAGYTFGSGTRLTVV.

In this sample, this clone turned up once. This chain links TRBV19 with TRBJ1-1; D unresolved. Trimming left V 0 bases short and J 5 bases short, with 13 bases between. This CDR3 has 15 residues. Germline CDR1 reads LNHDA; CDR2 reads SQIVND (reference sequence). Written as DNA, the CDR3 is TGTGCCAGTAGTATAGATCCGGAGGGAGGAACTGAAGCTTTCTTT. Translated: CASSIDPEGGTEAFF.

The V and J genes are TRBV15 and TRBJ1-4; 9 nucleotides align to TRBD1. CDR3 size: 15 residues. Trimming removed 5 bases from V and 8 bases from J; junction bases left unmatched: 9. Germline CDR1 reads LNHNV; CDR2 reads YYDKDF (reference sequence). This CDR3 is CATSSFRDRDEKLFF. The CDR3 nucleotides read TGTGCCACCAGCTCGTTCCGGGACAGGGACGAAAAACTGTTTTTT.

The chain uses TRBV28 and TRBJ1-1; 8 bases agree with TRBD1. Unmatched junction bases numbered 7, after V lost 7 bases and J lost 3 bases. The CDR3 contains 14 residues. CDR1 and CDR2 (germline): MDHEN, SYDVKM. CDR3 coding DNA: TGTGCCAGCACCCTCGGACAGGGTTACACTGAAGCTTTCTTT. Its protein is CASTLGQGYTEAFF. Based on the CDR3 plus reference TRBV28 and TRBJ1-1, the full variable domain is DVKVTQSSRYLVKRTGEKVFLECVQDMDHENMFWYRQDPGLGLRLIYFSYDVKMKEKGDIPEGYSVSREKKERFSLILESASTNQTSMYLCASTLGQGYTEAFFGQGTRLTVV.

V gene TRBV30 combines with J gene TRBJ1-4; 7 nucleotides align to TRBD1. The CDR3 covers 15 residues. The germline gives CDR1 GTSNPN, CDR2 SVGIG (reference sequence). Losses at the gene ends were 4 bases for V and 7 bases for J; bases not matched to a gene: 12. CDR3: CAWNRKGPGGEKLFF. The CDR3 coding sequence is TGTGCCTGGAACCGGAAGGGCCCAGGGGGTGAAAAACTGTTTTTT.

J is TRBJ2-7 and V is TRBV10-3; D is ambiguous. V lost 0 bases, J lost 7 bases, and 19 bases lay in between. CDR1 is ENHRY and CDR2 is SYGVKD in the germline V gene. This CDR3 region has 16 residues. The CDR3 is CAISESTLDGSGEQYF. The CDR3 region has the DNA TGTGCCATCAGTGAGTCTACCTTGGACGGCTCAGGTGAGCAGTACTTC.

The rearrangement joins TRBV19 to TRBJ1-5; D is perhaps TRBD1 (6 bases). This CDR3 is 13 amino acids long. V lost 5 bases, J lost 7 bases, and 12 bases lay in between. CDR1 is LNHDA, CDR2 SQIVND, per germline (reference sequence). The CDR3 spells CASSVQGSQPQHF. CDR3 nucleotide sequence: TGTGCCAGTAGTGTACAGGGAAGCCAGCCCCAGCATTTT.

The V gene is TRBV9, the J gene TRBJ2-6, with D unresolved. The ends were cut back, 2 bases at V and 0 bases at J, with 6 bases in the middle. CDR3 length: 15 amino acids. Germline V gene lookup returns CDR1 SGDLS and CDR2 YYNGEE. CDR3 coding DNA: TGTGCCAGCAGCGTCTGGGGCTCTGGGGCCAACGTCCTGACTTTC. Its protein is CASSVWGSGANVLTF.

J is TRBJ2-5 and V is TRBV18, with 12 bases that match TRBD1. The CDR3 loop spans 16 amino acids. Germline V gives CDR1 KGHSH, CDR2 LQKENI. The J segment lost 2 bases and the V segment lost 3 bases, leaving 4 bases of the junction unmatched. The CDR3 reads CASSPGDRGPQETQYF. The CDR3 bases are TGTGCCAGCTCACCGGGGGACAGGGGGCCTCAAGAGACCCAGTACTTC.

V gene TRBV10-3 combines with J gene TRBJ2-5, with D perhaps TRBD1 or TRBD2 (6 bases each). CDR1 ENHRY and CDR2 SYGVKD come from the germline V gene. The CDR3 runs to 17 residues. V was shortened by 5 bases and J by 0 bases, with 19 bases between the two germline ends. The CDR3 DNA reads TGTGCCATCAGTAGGGGTGGGGGGCGCCGGAACCAAGAGACCCAGTACTTC. Translating it yields CAISRGGGRRNQETQYF.

This sequence joins TRBV4-3 and TRBJ2-1; the match to TRBD2 covers 11 bases. The CDR3 is 14 residues long. V dropped 2 bases and J dropped 7; count of bases not matched to a gene: 1. Germline loops: CDR1 LGHNA, CDR2 YSLEER. The CDR3 region is CASSQRLAGNEQFF. DNA for the CDR3: TGCGCCAGCAGCCAACGACTAGCGGGAAATGAGCAGTTCTTC.

The chain is built from TRBV29-1 and TRBJ2-1, with a weak D call TRBD2 (5 bases). V dropped 4 bases and J dropped 8 bases, with 12 bases sitting between them. CDR1 SQVTM and CDR2 ANQGSEA come from the germline V gene. The CDR3 spans 12 residues. CDR3 nucleotide sequence: TGCAGCGTTGTGTTGAAGAGGGATGAGCAGTTCTTC. Its protein is CSVVLKRDEQFF.

The rearrangement links TRBV14 to TRBJ1-6, with unresolved D. V lost 0 bases and J 10 bases, leaving 13 bases between the germline ends. From germline, CDR1 is SGHDN and CDR2 FVKESK. This CDR3 spans 15 amino acids. In DNA, the CDR3 is TGTGCCAGCAGCCAAGAAGACGGTTTGAGGTCACCCCTCCACTTT. Translating gives CASSQEDGLRSPLHF.

The chain uses TRBV14 and TRBJ2-1; TRBD2 matches 7 bases. The ends lost 1 base at V and 8 bases at J; junction bases unmatched: 8. The CDR3 consists of 15 residues. In germline, CDR1 is SGHDN, CDR2 FVKESK. In DNA, the CDR3 is TGTGCCAGCAGCCAAGGGGCCGCTGGGGGGGATGAGCAGTTCTTC. It translates to CASSQGAAGGDEQFF.

DNA of the CDR3: TGTGCCAGCAGCCAAGCCCTCGGAGGGACCCAGTACTTC. Translated: CASSQALGGTQYF. The chain combines TRBV14 with TRBJ2-5; perhaps TRBD2 as D (5 bases). Per germline, CDR1 SGHDN and CDR2 FVKESK. The CDR3 runs to 13 residues. Between the trimmed V and J ends, which lost 1 base and 7 bases, there was a span of 10 bases.

The chain joins TRBV7-8 to TRBJ1-5; weak D call: TRBD1 (5 bases). This CDR3 spans 14 amino acids. The V end was cut by 7 bases, the J end by 4 bases, with 14 bases between. Germline CDR1 SGHVS, CDR2 FQNEAQ. CDR3 sequence (DNA): TGTGCCAGCACCACTGGGGGACTAAATCAGCCCCAGCATTTT. Translation gives CASTTGGLNQPQHF.

CDR3 sequence reads: CASSPGRIQETQYF. CDR3 nucleotide sequence: TGTGCCAGCTCACCAGGGCGGATTCAAGAGACCCAGTACTTC. The chain couples TRBV18 to TRBJ2-5, with unresolved D. Trimming pared 2 bases from V and 2 bases from J, leaving 9 bases between. The germline V gene has CDR1 KGHSH and CDR2 LQKENI. CDR3 length: 14 amino acids.